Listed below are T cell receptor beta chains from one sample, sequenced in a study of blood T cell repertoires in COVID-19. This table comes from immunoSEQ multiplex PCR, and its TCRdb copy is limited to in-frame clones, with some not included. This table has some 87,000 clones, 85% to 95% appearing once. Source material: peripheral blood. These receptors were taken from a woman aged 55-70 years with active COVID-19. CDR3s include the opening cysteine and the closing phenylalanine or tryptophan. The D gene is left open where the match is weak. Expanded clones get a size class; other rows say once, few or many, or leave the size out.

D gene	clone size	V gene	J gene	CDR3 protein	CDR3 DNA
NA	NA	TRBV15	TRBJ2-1	CATSRGGEYNEQFF	TGTGCCACCAGCAGAGGTGGGGAGTACAATGAGCAGTTCTTC
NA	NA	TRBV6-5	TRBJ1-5	CASSTGYSNQPQHF	TGTGCCAGCAGCACAGGGTATAGCAATCAGCCCCAGCATTTT
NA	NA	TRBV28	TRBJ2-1	CASLLSPNSWNEQFF	TGTGCCAGCCTACTTAGTCCTAATTCCTGGAATGAGCAGTTCTTC
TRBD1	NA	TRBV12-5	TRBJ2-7	CASGLVQGQGWAYEQYF	TGTGCTAGTGGTTTGGTACAGGGACAGGGGTGGGCCTACGAGCAGTACTTC
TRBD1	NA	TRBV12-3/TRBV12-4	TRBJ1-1	CASRFPGQGSAFF	TGTGCCAGCAGGTTCCCGGGACAGGGTTCAGCTTTCTTT
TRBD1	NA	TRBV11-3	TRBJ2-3	CASSLGRSTGGSLGTDTQYF	TGTGCCAGCAGCTTAGGACGTTCAACAGGGGGTAGTTTGGGCACAGATACGCAGTATTTT
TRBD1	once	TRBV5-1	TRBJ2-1	CASTSSGQGTNEQFF	TGCGCCAGCACCTCGTCGGGACAGGGGACCAATGAGCAGTTCTTC
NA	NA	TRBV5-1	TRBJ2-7	CASSPNLYEQYF	TGCGCCAGCAGCCCTAACCTCTACGAGCAGTACTTC
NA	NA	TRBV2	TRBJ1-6	CASSPGLYNSPLHF	TGTGCCAGCAGCCCCGGTCTTTATAATTCACCCCTCCACTTT
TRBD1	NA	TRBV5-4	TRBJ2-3	CASSFWGTGDPDTQYF	TGTGCCAGCAGCTTTTGGGGAACAGGGGATCCAGATACGCAGTATTTT
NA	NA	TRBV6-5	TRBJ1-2	CASRMPGEKGYTF	TGTGCCAGCAGGATGCCAGGGGAAAAAGGCTACACCTTC
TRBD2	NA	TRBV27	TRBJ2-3	CASSSPGRLAKPSGGEYF	TGTGCCAGCAGTTCTCCGGGGCGACTAGCGAAGCCCTCGGGGGGGGAGTATTTT
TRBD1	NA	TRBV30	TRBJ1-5	CAWSPDRGGNQPQHF	TGTGCCTGGAGTCCGGACAGGGGTGGAAATCAGCCCCAGCATTTT
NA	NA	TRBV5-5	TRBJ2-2	CASSFQARAITGELFF	TGTGCCAGCAGCTTCCAGGCCAGGGCTATCACCGGGGAGCTGTTTTTT
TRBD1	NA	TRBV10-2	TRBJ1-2	CASSDRDRGSGYTF	TGCGCCAGCAGTGACAGGGACAGGGGAAGTGGCTACACCTTC
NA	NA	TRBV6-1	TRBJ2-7	CASSDPGTGAYEQYF	TGTGCCAGCAGTGACCCCGGGACGGGAGCCTACGAGCAGTACTTC
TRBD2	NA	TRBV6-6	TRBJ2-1	CASSYKRGIGNEQFF	TGTGCCAGCAGTTATAAGCGGGGGATTGGCAATGAGCAGTTCTTC
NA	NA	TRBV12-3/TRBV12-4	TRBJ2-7	CASRPTGSREQYF	TGTGCCAGCAGGCCCACAGGGTCCCGCGAGCAGTACTTC
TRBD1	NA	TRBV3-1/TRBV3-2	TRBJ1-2	CASSLSGQGEGYGYTF	TGTGCCAGCAGCCTTTCGGGACAGGGAGAGGGCTATGGCTACACCTTC
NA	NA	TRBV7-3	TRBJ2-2	CASSPRSVTGELFF	TGTGCCAGCAGCCCTCGATCGGTGACCGGGGAGCTGTTTTTT
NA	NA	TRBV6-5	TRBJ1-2	CASSFQGDGYTF	TGTGCCAGCAGTTTCCAAGGGGATGGCTACACCTTC
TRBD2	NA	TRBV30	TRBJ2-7	CAWSPDTGLAFGKYSYEQYF	TGTGCCTGGAGTCCCGATACGGGACTAGCGTTCGGAAAGTACTCCTACGAGCAGTACTTC
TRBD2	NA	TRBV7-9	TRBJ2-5	CASSLGVRPVLAGEETQYF	TGTGCCAGCAGCTTAGGGGTCAGGCCCGTACTAGCGGGGGAAGAGACCCAGTACTTC
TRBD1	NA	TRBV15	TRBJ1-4	CATSSQSDRSEKLFF	TGTGCCACCAGCAGCCAGTCGGACAGGAGTGAAAAACTGTTTTTT
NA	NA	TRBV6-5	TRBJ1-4	CASPPAGATNEKLFF	TGTGCCAGCCCACCCGCGGGGGCAACTAATGAAAAACTGTTTTTT
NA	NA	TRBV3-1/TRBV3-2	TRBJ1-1	CASGFMNTEAFF	TGTGCTTCAGGGTTCATGAACACTGAAGCTTTCTTT
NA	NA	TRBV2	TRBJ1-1	CASSSKAGETEAFF	TGTGCCAGCAGTTCAAAAGCCGGGGAAACTGAAGCTTTCTTT
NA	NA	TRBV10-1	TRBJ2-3	CASSETSGTDTQYF	TGCGCCAGCAGTGAGACTAGTGGGACAGATACGCAGTATTTT
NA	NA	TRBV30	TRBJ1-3	CAWSPGGLTNTIYF	TGTGCCTGGAGCCCGGGAGGTTTGACGAACACCATATATTTT
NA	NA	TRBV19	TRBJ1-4	CASSRTDTNEKLFF	TGTGCCAGTAGTAGGACAGATACTAATGAAAAACTGTTTTTT
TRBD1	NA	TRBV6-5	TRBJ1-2	CASRLGTAYGYTF	TGTGCCAGCCGTCTCGGGACAGCCTATGGCTACACCTTC
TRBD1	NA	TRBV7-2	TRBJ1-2	CASSLGDRGRGYTF	TGTGCCAGCAGCTTAGGGGACAGGGGACGTGGCTACACCTTC
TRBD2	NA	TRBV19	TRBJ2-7	CASSKPAGAPYEQYF	TGTGCCAGTAGTAAGCCAGCGGGAGCACCTTACGAGCAGTACTTC
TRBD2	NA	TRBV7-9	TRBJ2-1	CASSFGLAGYNEQFF	TGTGCCAGCAGCTTTGGACTAGCGGGATACAATGAGCAGTTCTTC
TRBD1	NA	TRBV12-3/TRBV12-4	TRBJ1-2	CASSPRQGYGYTF	TGTGCCAGCTCCCCAAGACAGGGCTATGGCTACACCTTC
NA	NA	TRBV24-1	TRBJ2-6	CATTQGGSGANVLTF	TGTGCCACCACCCAAGGGGGCTCTGGGGCCAACGTCCTGACTTTC
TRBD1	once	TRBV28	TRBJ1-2	CAIRTGANYGYTF	TGTGCCATACGGACAGGGGCCAACTATGGCTACACCTTC
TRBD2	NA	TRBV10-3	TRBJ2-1	CAIGGGTGTSGRRNEQFF	TGTGCCATCGGCGGGGGCACAGGGACTAGCGGGAGACGTAATGAGCAGTTCTTC
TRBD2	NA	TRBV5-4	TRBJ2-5	CASSLAVSGGSQETQYF	TGTGCCAGCAGCTTGGCCGTGAGCGGGGGATCTCAAGAGACCCAGTACTTC
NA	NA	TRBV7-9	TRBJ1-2	CASSLTTDYGYTF	TGTGCCAGCAGCTTGACGACAGACTATGGCTACACCTTC
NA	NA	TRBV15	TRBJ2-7	CATSNSDRPYEQYF	TGTGCCACCAGCAATTCGGACAGACCCTACGAGCAGTACTTC
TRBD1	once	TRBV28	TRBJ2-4	CASSPPGTENIQYF	TGTGCCAGCAGTCCCCCCGGGACAGAAAACATTCAGTACTTC
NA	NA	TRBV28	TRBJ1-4	CASSGGGLSATNEKLFF	TGTGCCAGCTCTGGGGGGGGCCTCAGCGCAACTAATGAAAAACTGTTTTTT
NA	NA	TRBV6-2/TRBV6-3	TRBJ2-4	CASSAISVLAKNIQYF	TGTGCCAGCAGCGCGATAAGCGTGTTGGCCAAAAACATTCAGTACTTC
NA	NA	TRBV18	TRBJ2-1	CASSAGAMRDEQFF	TGTGCCAGCTCAGCAGGGGCCATGAGGGATGAGCAGTTCTTC
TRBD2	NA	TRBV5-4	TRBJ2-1	CASSLVAGGYNEQFF	TGTGCCAGCAGCTTGGTAGCGGGAGGGTACAATGAGCAGTTCTTC
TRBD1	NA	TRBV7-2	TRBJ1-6	CASSSRPRDRANNSPLHF	TGTGCCAGCAGCTCCCGCCCCCGGGACAGGGCCAATAATTCACCCCTCCACTTT
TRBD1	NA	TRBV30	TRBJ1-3	CAWSSYRGLNGNTIYF	TGTGCCTGGAGCTCTTACAGGGGTTTGAATGGAAACACCATATATTTT
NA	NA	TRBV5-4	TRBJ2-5	CASSSRARGAQETQYF	TGTGCCAGCAGCTCACGGGCCCGGGGGGCCCAAGAGACCCAGTACTTC
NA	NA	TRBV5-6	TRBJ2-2	CASSVYRENTGELFF	TGTGCCAGCAGCGTCTACAGGGAGAACACCGGGGAGCTGTTTTTT
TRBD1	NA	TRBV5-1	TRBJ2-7	CASSLPGTGKGEQYF	TGCGCCAGCAGCCTGCCCGGGACAGGGAAGGGCGAGCAGTACTTC
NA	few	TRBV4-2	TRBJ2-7	CASSQDPGPYEQYF	TGTGCCAGCAGCCAAGACCCAGGGCCCTACGAGCAGTACTTC
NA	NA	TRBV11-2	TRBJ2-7	CASRKAGSGAYEQYF	TGTGCCAGCAGAAAAGCTGGGTCAGGCGCCTACGAGCAGTACTTC
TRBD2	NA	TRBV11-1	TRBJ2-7	CASSLDEGGSYEQYF	TGTGCCAGCAGCTTAGATGAGGGAGGGTCCTACGAGCAGTACTTC
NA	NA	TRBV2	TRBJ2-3	CASSEVLPTVGTDTQYF	TGTGCCAGCAGTGAAGTGTTACCGACAGTCGGCACAGATACGCAGTATTTT
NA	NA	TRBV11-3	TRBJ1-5	CASSVRSAEPQHF	TGTGCCAGCAGCGTGAGGTCAGCAGAGCCCCAGCATTTT
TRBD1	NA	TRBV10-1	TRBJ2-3	CASSGSGTGGADTQYF	TGCGCCAGCAGTGGTTCCGGGACAGGGGGGGCAGATACGCAGTATTTT
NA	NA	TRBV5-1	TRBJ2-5	CASSDQSQGTQYF	TGCGCCAGCAGCGACCAGAGCCAGGGGACCCAGTACTTC